This passage covers 11 T cell receptor beta chains from one sample sequenced in a study of blood T cell repertoires in COVID-19. The protocol was immunoSEQ multiplex PCR, while the TCRdb copy is restricted to in-frame clones and leaves out a portion. The sample has some 290,000 clones, approximately 80% seen once. Sequencing was carried out using peripheral blood. The receptors here all came from a woman aged 55-69 years with active or convalescent COVID-19.

The chain combines TRBV12-5 with TRBJ1-5, with 7 positions matching TRBD1. The CDR3 totals 16 residues. Germline CDR1 LGHNT, CDR2 FRNRAP. J gave up 7 bases and V 2 bases, and 11 bases lay outside the gene matches. The CDR3 here is CASGLPTGAGRQPQHF. In DNA form, the CDR3 reads TGTGCTAGTGGTTTGCCTACAGGGGCCGGAAGGCAGCCCCAGCATTTT.

The rearrangement joins TRBV19 to TRBJ2-7; tentatively, D is TRBD2 (6 bases). Trimming took 0 bases from V and 0 from J, leaving 9 bases between them. The length of the CDR3 is 15 residues. Germline V lookup: CDR1 LNHDA, CDR2 SQIVND (reference sequence). In DNA, the CDR3 is TGTGCCAGTAGTATAGAGGCGGGAACCTCCTACGAGCAGTACTTC. Translated: CASSIEAGTSYEQYF.

The chain carries TRBV5-1 and TRBJ2-1, with 8 bases aligning to TRBD2. After removal of 9 bases from V and 10 bases from J, the junction contained 15 bases not matched to a gene. There are 14 residues in the CDR3. The germline V gene encodes CDR1 SGHRS and CDR2 YFSETQ. The CDR3 nucleotides read TGCGCCACCAGTCGGGGGGGCGAAGGGGGGGAGCAGTTCTTC. Residues: CATSRGGEGGEQFF.

The chain couples TRBV9 to TRBJ2-1, with a possible D match to TRBD2 (7 bases). Trimming took 4 bases from V and 3 from J, leaving 17 bases between them. The CDR3 sequence is 16 residues long. Germline V gene data show CDR1 as SGDLS and CDR2 as YYNGEE. The CDR3 DNA sequence: TGTGCCAGCAGCCCATTAGGAGGGGGGGACTACAATGAGCAGTTCTTC. Translating it yields CASSPLGGGDYNEQFF. The entire variable domain, with the rest obtained from reference TRBV9 and TRBJ2-1, is as follows: DSGVTQTPKHLITATGQRVTLRCSPRSGDLSVYWYQQSLDQGLQFLIQYYNGEERAKGNILERFSAQQFPDLHSELNLSSLELGDSALYFCASSPLGGGDYNEQFFGPGTRLTVL.

The rearrangement uses TRBV7-9 and TRBJ2-1; 7 bases map to TRBD1. Looked up from germline, CDR1 is SEHNR and CDR2 is FQNEAQ (reference sequence). With V trimmed by 5 bases and J by 5 bases, 12 bases remained unmatched. CDR3 size: 16 residues. Here the CDR3 DNA reads TGTGCCAGCAGCCGATTAACCGGGACAGTTGACAATGAGCAGTTCTTC. This encodes CASSRLTGTVDNEQFF.

This sequence joins TRBV5-1 and TRBJ2-5; 9 positions match TRBD2. The CDR3 extends over 14 amino acids. V dropped 0 bases and J dropped 4; count of bases not matched to a gene: 1. The germline V gene has CDR1 SGHRS and CDR2 YFSETQ. CDR3 region: CASSLVAGAETQYF. The CDR3 DNA reads as TGCGCCAGCAGCTTGGTAGCGGGGGCAGAGACCCAGTACTTC.

This chain connects TRBV21-1 to TRBJ2-7; the table's TRBD1 call for D was not verified on the DNA. TRBV21-1 is marked as a pseudogene. The length of the CDR3 is 13 residues. CDR3 amino acids: CASSKDRGHEQYF. The CDR3 bases are TGTGCCAGCAGCAAAGACAGGGGGCACGAGCAGTACTTC.

The chain recombines TRBV3-1 (or the pseudogene TRBV3-2) with TRBJ2-7; TRBD2 agrees at 10 bases. Unmatched junction bases numbered 5, after V lost 4 bases and J lost 2 bases. This CDR3 is 15 amino acids long. In germline, CDR1 is LGHDT, CDR2 YNNKEL (reference sequence). CDR3 residues: CASSPGLAGAYEQYF. Written as DNA, the CDR3 is TGTGCCAGCAGCCCCGGCCTAGCGGGGGCCTACGAGCAGTACTTC.

This clone was seen only a few times. This chain joins TRBV3-1 (or the pseudogene TRBV3-2) and TRBJ2-5; 7 nucleotides agree with TRBD2. V lost 4 bases, J lost 5 bases, and 10 bases stayed unmatched. This CDR3 has 15 residues. Germline loops: CDR1 LGHDT, CDR2 YNNKEL (reference sequence). CDR3 nucleotide sequence: TGTGCCAGCAGCCTTTTAGTGGCGCGGGAGGAGACCCAGTACTTC. It is translated as CASSLLVAREETQYF.

This chain joins TRBV2 and TRBJ2-2; weak D call: TRBD1 (6 bases). CDR1 and CDR2 from the germline V gene are SNHLY and FYNNEI. The CDR3 totals 14 residues. Trimming removed 10 bases from V and 0 bases from J, with 12 bases in between. The CDR3 loop is CATPDRTNTGELFF. DNA of the CDR3: TGTGCCACCCCCGACAGGACGAACACCGGGGAGCTGTTTTTT.

This chain joins TRBV2 and TRBJ2-7; D possibly corresponds to TRBD2 (5 bases). This CDR3 spans 14 amino acids. The V end was cut by 0 bases, the J end by 6 bases, with 12 bases between. CDR1 and CDR2 from the germline V gene are SNHLY and FYNNEI. CDR3 sequence: CASSEASGLPEQYF. The CDR3 coding sequence is TGTGCCAGCAGTGAAGCGAGCGGACTCCCCGAGCAGTACTTC. Filled out from reference TRBV2 and TRBJ2-7, the complete variable domain reads EPEVTQTPSHQVTQMGQEVILRCVPISNHLYFYWYRQILGQKVEFLVSFYNNEISEKSEIFDDQFSVERPDGSNFTLKIRSTKLEDSAMYFCASSEASGLPEQYFGPGTRLTVT.